This T cell receptor (beta chain) was sequenced during a study of CXCR3-negative and CXCR3-positive naive CD8 T cells. Study-wide points: After cryopreservation, CXCR3 expression dropped partially; most assays used fresh PBMCs.

Comments on this clonotype: Its specificity is not known.

Germline loops: CDR1 SQVTM, CDR2 ANQGSEA. CDR3 length equals 12 residues. The method, 5' RACE with UMI labels, was used to prepare the TRB cDNA libraries. TCRdb re-analyzed the 5' RACE reads; it lists each CDR3 protein once, without DNA. This listing includes around 81,000 distinct CDR3 sequences. The gene calls are TRBV29-1 and TRBJ2-1; TCRdb's D call, TRBD1, is unchecked because there is no DNA. The receptor's source is a human donor in good health. Some clones in this sample may be carry-over from other donors' samples. Sequencing was done on a sample of naive CXCR3- CD8+ T cells from blood. Stated subset: CD45RO-CCR7+CD27+CD95- naive CD8+ T cells lacking CXCR3 (TNR3-). The CDR3: CSAGWGGGEQFF.